These 6 T cell receptor beta chains were all obtained from the same sample, sequenced in a study of blood T cell repertoires in COVID-19. TCRdb keeps only in-frame clones here, not all; method: immunoSEQ multiplex PCR. The data show 120,000 to 150,000 clones, with 87% seen just once and roughly 3.9% held by the top ten. What was sequenced was PBMCs or T cells enriched from blood (not recorded which). The origin of the receptors is a woman aged 40 to 50 who had been exposed to COVID-19.

V and J are TRBV23-1 and TRBJ2-7; D may be TRBD2 (5 bases). TRBV23-1 is reported as an ORF; its role is uncertain. The length of the CDR3 is 16 residues. V lost 4 bases and J lost 0, with 16 bases in between. The CDR3, as DNA: TGCGCCAGCAGTCTGGACCGCCGGGAACCCTCCTACGAGCAGTACTTC. Translating gives CASSLDRREPSYEQYF.

This clone was found once. This chain joins TRBV7-6 and TRBJ1-1, with D possibly matching TRBD1 (6 bases). The V end was cut by 4 bases, the J end by 1 base, with 13 bases between. Per the germline V gene, CDR1 is SGHVS and CDR2 is FNYEAQ. The CDR3 consists of 15 residues. The chain's CDR3 is CASSSTDSRNTEAFF. CDR3 nucleotide sequence: TGTGCCAGCAGCTCAACGGACAGTAGGAACACTGAAGCTTTCTTT.

The V call is TRBV28, the J call TRBJ1-4; D unclear. Trimming left V 4 bases short and J 7 bases short, with 19 bases between. The CDR3 runs to 16 residues. Germline CDR1 is MDHEN and CDR2 is SYDVKM. The CDR3 sequence: CASSSHPAGRSEKLFF. The DNA of the CDR3 is TGTGCCAGCAGTTCTCATCCGGCGGGGAGGAGTGAAAAACTGTTTTTT.

In DNA form, the CDR3 reads TGTGCCAGCAGCGTTGGACAGGGGCCCTACAATGAGCAGTTCTTC. Translation gives CASSVGQGPYNEQFF. The rearrangement uses TRBV11-2 and TRBJ2-1; 9 bases map to TRBD1. The ends lost 5 bases at V and 2 bases at J; junction bases unmatched: 4. This CDR3 has 15 residues. CDR1 and CDR2 from the germline V gene are SGHAT and FQNNGV. Complete variable domain (other parts from reference TRBV11-2 and TRBJ2-1): EAGVAQSPRYKIIEKRQSVAFWCNPISGHATLYWYQQILGQGPKLLIQFQNNGVVDDSQLPKDRFSAERLKGVDSTLKIQPAKLEDSAVYLCASSVGQGPYNEQFFGPGTRLTVL.

The gene calls are TRBV6-2 or TRBV6-3 and TRBJ1-5; 7 nucleotides line up with TRBD1. V lost 5 bases and J lost 3; bases outside the gene matches: 7. CDR3 length: 15 amino acids. Germline values: CDR1 MNHEY, CDR2 SVGEGT. CDR3 DNA: TGTGCCAGCAGTCTGCAGGGGGTCATCAATCAGCCCCAGCATTTT. It encodes CASSLQGVINQPQHF.

The rearrangement joins TRBV6-5 to TRBJ2-2; TRBD2 aligns across 9 bases. Germline loops: CDR1 MNHEY, CDR2 SVGAGI. J was trimmed by 4 bases and V by 8 bases; bases with no gene match: 5. The CDR3 contains 14 residues. The CDR3: CASVTSGPTGELFF. The CDR3 DNA reads TGTGCCAGCGTCACTAGCGGGCCCACCGGGGAGCTGTTTTTT.